This T cell receptor (beta chain) emerged from a study of T cell responses to AZD1222 COVID-19 vaccine. The method was immunoSEQ multiplex PCR; TCRdb's version includes in-frame clones alone and lacks a portion of them. The sample has about 120,000 clones; 90% are singletons. General study findings and limits: Just a handful of AZD1222 recipients were seropositive at baseline.

For this clone: Its specificity is unknown.

This specimen was peripheral blood, taken 28 days after the second dose of the MenACWY control vaccine. The receptor was derived from an adult who received the MenACWY meningococcal vaccine as a control.

CDR3 loop: CASSQHRFPLSTDTQYF. The CDR3 nucleotides read TGTGCCAGCAGTCAGCACAGGTTCCCTCTTAGCACAGATACGCAGTATTTT. The chain is built from TRBV28 and TRBJ2-3; possible D gene TRBD1, 5 bases. The CDR3 consists of 17 residues. The V end lost 5 bases, the J end lost 0 bases, and 18 bases lay between the germline ends. CDR1 MDHEN and CDR2 SYDVKM come from the germline V gene.